The entry that follows covers one TCR beta chain sequence. These data originate in a study of blood T cells in healthy people across ages. The CDR3 totals 12 residues. Germline CDR1 and CDR2: SEHNR and FQNEAQ (reference sequence). The V end was cut by 2 bases, the J end by 5 bases, with 6 bases between. Combining a sample-barcoded 5' primer with a J-beta primer mix, a second PCR ran for 7 to 11 cycles. TCRdb called the 5' RACE reads again in MiXCR, with one record for every CDR3 protein. The table shows roughly 1.6 million distinct CDR3 sequences, with around 36% occurring only once. Source material: blood. The clonotype originates from a woman aged 30 to 39 in good health. This chain connects TRBV7-9 to TRBJ2-5; D remains unclear. The DNA of the CDR3 is TGTGCCAGCAGCTTACAGACGGAGACCCAGTACTTC. Encoded protein: CASSLQTETQYF.